This entry describes one TCR beta chain. Its antigen is not yet known. Base qualities are not at hand, and no much larger clone is one base apart. The sample originates from a study of blood T cells in healthy people across ages (dated by TCRdb to about 2015). Background on the whole study: In model experiments, roughly one uniquely barcoded TCR beta cDNA molecule per two T cells was captured by template switching. To avoid experimental bias, donors of different ages were spread randomly across the sequencing lanes. For two donors (one aged 18 to 30 and one aged 80 or older), the study analyzed two additional independent replicas of 1 million unique cDNA reads from the same blood draw. Using deep sequencing normalized with unique cDNA molecular identifiers, the study measured how TCR beta repertoire diversity changes with age. The donors were divided into four age groups: young (average around 17 years), middle-aged (about 40), aged (approximately 59) and long-lived (approximately 74). What the study reported, not specific to this receptor: Bulk unsorted PBMC profiling prevented conclusive comparison of naive and antigen-experienced compartments. Donor CMV infection status was unknown, potentially confounding age-related changes in expanded clonotypes. Estimates of total diversity based on one million sequenced T cells were considered lower bounds and underestimates. Observed TCR beta diversity correlated strongly with the percentage of naive T cells measured by flow cytometry. As age increased, observed TCR beta diversity per million T cells dropped in a roughly linear way, and a significant reduction was already evident by age 40. Compared with the aged group, the long-lived group had more naive CD4+ T cells, fewer expanded clones and increased TCR diversity, a pattern suggesting age selection.

The CDR3 goes from the cysteine to the phenylalanine over 14 residues. Only the CDR3 DNA stays, 42 bases, in frame from base 1. As encoded in the germline V gene, CDR1 is SGHNT while CDR2 is YENEEA. V gives up 5 bases and J gives up 11 bases, and the segment between their germline ends measures 21 bases. The roughly 39 donors, aged about 6 to 95 years, were systemically healthy Caucasian individuals from Russia. Each donor gave ten milliliters of peripheral blood, collected into EDTA-treated Vacutainer tubes. PBMCs were isolated by Ficoll-Paque density-gradient centrifugation, with at least 6 million obtained per sample. Total RNA, at least 6 micrograms per sample, was extracted from PBMCs with Trizol reagent. The percentages of naive CD45RAhigh/CD27high T cells were determined by flow cytometry on a PBMC aliquot from every donor. Libraries were constructed by 5' RACE. The data were produced on an Illumina HiSeq 2500. A second 7 to 11 cycle PCR used a sample-barcoded 5' primer and a J-beta primer mix. Each TCR beta cDNA molecule received a unique molecular identifier from a template-switch 5' adaptor carrying 12 random nucleotides. Each sample yielded at least 2.5 million CDR3-containing paired-end reads. The Mint cDNA synthesis kit, primed by a TRBC-specific oligonucleotide, was used to synthesize first-strand cDNA from all RNA. After uracil-DNA glycosylase treatment, a first 18-cycle PCR used universal primers M1SS and BC2_uni_R on all cDNA. As for how the authors treated the data: For normalization, 1 million high-quality reads, each with a distinct molecular identifier, were randomly selected from each sample. Instead of being binned into consensus sequences, reads that shared molecular identifiers were thrown out. MiTCR, with a Q25 quality threshold and the strictest error-elimination algorithm, was used for CDR3 identification, clonotype clustering and error correction. Lower-bound total TCR beta diversity was estimated with a nonparametric unseen species model using Euler transformation. TCRdb reprocessed the public reads (quality trimming at Q25 with fastp, clone calling with MiXCR) and kept in-frame beta chains. Rows with one shared CDR3 protein collapse into an entry with the most common genes and DNA. The authors' filters were not applied to this entry. The sample includes 780,000 or so distinct CDR3 sequences, with around three fifths observed a single time. Roughly 26% of the sample is taken by the ten largest.

The sequence is built from TRBV11-3 and TRBJ2-5; the D gene could be either TRBD1 or TRBD2, each agreeing at 6 bases. Sequencing used blood. The receptor was isolated from a man aged 40-50 years in good health. The DNA reads TGTGCCAGCAGCGCAACCCGGGGGCAAAATGAGCAGTACTTC. It specifies CASSATRGQNEQYF. Extended through the reference TRBV11-3 and TRBJ2-5 proteins, this CDR3 yields the full variable domain: EAGVVQSPRYKIIEKKQPVAFWCNPISGHNTLYWYLQNLGQGPELLIRYENEEAVDDSQLPKDRFSAERLKGVDSTLKIQPAELGDSAVYLCASSATRGQNEQYFGPGTRLLVL.